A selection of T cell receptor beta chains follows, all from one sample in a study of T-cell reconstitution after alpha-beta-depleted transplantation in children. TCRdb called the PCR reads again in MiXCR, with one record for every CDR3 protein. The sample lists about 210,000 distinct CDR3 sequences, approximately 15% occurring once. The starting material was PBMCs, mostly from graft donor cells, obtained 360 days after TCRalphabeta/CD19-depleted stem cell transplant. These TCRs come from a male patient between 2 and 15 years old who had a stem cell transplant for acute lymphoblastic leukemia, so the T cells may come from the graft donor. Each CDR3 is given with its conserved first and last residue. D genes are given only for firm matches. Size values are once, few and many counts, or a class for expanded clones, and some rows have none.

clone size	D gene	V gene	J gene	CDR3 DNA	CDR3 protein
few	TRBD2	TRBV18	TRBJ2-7	TGTGCCAGCTCACCGTCCCAGCGGGAGTCGTACTTC	CASSPSQRESYF
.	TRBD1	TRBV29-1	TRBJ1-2	TGCAGCGTCCAGGGGGGGCTAACCTATGGCTACACCTTC	CSVQGGLTYGYTF
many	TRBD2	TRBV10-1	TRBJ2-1	TGCGCCAGCAGCCCTGGACTAGCGGGAGGATCCAATGAGCAGTTCTTC	CASSPGLAGGSNEQFF
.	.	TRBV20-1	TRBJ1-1	TGCAGTGCTAGAGAGGCAGGGCTCTTGAACACTGAAGCTTTCTTT	CSAREAGLLNTEAFF
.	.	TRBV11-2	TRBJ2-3	TGTGCCAGCAGCTTAGTTACGTGGGGCCTGCCTAGCACAGATACGCAGTATTTT	CASSLVTWGLPSTDTQYF
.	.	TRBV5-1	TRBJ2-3	TGCGCCAGCAGCTTGATGACTCTCAGCACAGATGCGCAGTATTTT	CASSLMTLSTDAQYF
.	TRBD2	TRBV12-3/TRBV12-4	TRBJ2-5	TGTGCCAGCAGTCCCCGGGGGGGCCAAGAGACCCAGTACTTC	CASSPRGGQETQYF
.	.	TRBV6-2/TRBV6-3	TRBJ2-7	TGTGCCAGCAGCCCTGAGGGGTCCTACGAGCAGTACTTC	CASSPEGSYEQYF
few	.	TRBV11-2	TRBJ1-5	TGTGCCAGCAGCTTAGAGGGATCGGGGTTCCAGCCCCAGCATTTT	CASSLEGSGFQPQHF
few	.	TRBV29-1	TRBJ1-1	TGCAGCGTTAGACAGGCGAACACTGAAGCTTTCTTT	CSVRQANTEAFF
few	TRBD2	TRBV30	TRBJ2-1	TGTGCCTGGAGTGTTCGGGGGGGGATTAACAATGAGCAGTTCTTC	CAWSVRGGINNEQFF
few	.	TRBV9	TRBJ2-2	TGTGCCAGCAGCGTGCCCAAGGGGACAACGAACACCGGGGAGCTGTTTTTT	CASSVPKGTTNTGELFF
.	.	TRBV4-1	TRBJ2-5	TGCGCCAGCAGCCAAGTTGACACAGCCCAAGAGACCCAGTACTTC	CASSQVDTAQETQYF
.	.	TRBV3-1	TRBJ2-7	TGTGCCAGCAGCCAAGGTGGGCAGGCATACTACGAGCAGTACTTC	CASSQGGQAYYEQYF
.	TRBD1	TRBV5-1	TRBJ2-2	TGCGCCAGCAGCTTTGGACAGGCAGGGGAGCTGTTTTTT	CASSFGQAGELFF
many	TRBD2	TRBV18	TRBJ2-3	TGTGCCAGCTCGGGACTAGCGGGAGATGATACGCAGTATTTT	CASSGLAGDDTQYF
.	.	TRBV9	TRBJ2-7	TGTGCCAGCAGCGTAGGAGCGGGTCTACCCTACGAGCAGTACTTC	CASSVGAGLPYEQYF
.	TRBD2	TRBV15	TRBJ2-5	TGTGCCACCAGCAGGGCGAAACTAGCGGGGGTTCGAGAGACCCAGTACTTC	CATSRAKLAGVRETQYF
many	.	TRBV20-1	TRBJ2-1	TGCAGTGCTAGTACCCGGGTGCAGTTCTTC	CSASTRVQFF
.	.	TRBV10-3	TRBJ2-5	TGTGCCATCAGTGATGGGGCCGGGGAGACCCAGTACTTC	CAISDGAGETQYF
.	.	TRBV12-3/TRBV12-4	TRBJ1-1	TGTGCCAGCAGGGGAACAGGCTCTGAAGCTTTCTTT	CASRGTGSEAFF
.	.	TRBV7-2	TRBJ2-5	TGTGCCAGCAGCTTAGCGGTAAAAGAGACCCAGTACTTC	CASSLAVKETQYF
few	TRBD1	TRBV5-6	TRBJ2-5	TGTGCCAGCAGCTTAGGGACAGTACAAGAGACCCAGTACTTC	CASSLGTVQETQYF
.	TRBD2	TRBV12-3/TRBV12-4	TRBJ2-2	TGTGCCAGCAGTGAGGGACTAGGGGTCCCCGGGGAGCTGTTTTTT	CASSEGLGVPGELFF
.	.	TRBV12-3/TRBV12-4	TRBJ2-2	TGTGCCAGCAGTTTTATCTTCGGGGAGCTGTTTTTT	CASSFIFGELFF
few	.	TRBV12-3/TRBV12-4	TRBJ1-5	TGTGCCAGCAGCCCCCGGGGGGCGGGCAATCAGCCCCAGCATTTT	CASSPRGAGNQPQHF
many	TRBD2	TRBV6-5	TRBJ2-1	TGTGCCAGCAGTTACTCCCTCACAGCGGCGGGGGAGTTTGAGCAGTTCTTC	CASSYSLTAAGEFEQFF
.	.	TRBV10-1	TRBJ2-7	TGCGCCAGCAGTGATGGGGGGACGAGCCTCTACGAGCAGTACTTC	CASSDGGTSLYEQYF